This T cell receptor (beta chain) was retrieved from a study of blood T cell repertoires in COVID-19. Overall study: The origin of the acute and convalescent COVID-19 samples was the United States, Italy and Spain. The cDNA or gDNA used as material had been derived from T cells, B-cell-depleted T cells, or PBMCs.

In the original analysis: The authors estimated nucleated cell counts from reference gene primer amplification. The table came from immunoSEQ multiplex PCR; TCRdb's copy has only in-frame clones and leaves some out. V and J calls and clone size are as listed in that table; D and trimming were resolved from the DNA. The sample consists of approximately 120,000 clones, over 75% of them appearing once. There are 12 residues in the CDR3. V lost 2 bases and J 3 bases, leaving 5 bases between the germline ends. Germline CDR1 SNHLY, CDR2 FYNNEI. The sequencing input was peripheral blood. The TCR comes from a man older than 75 with active or convalescent COVID-19. This chain uses TRBV2 with TRBJ2-7; TRBD1 might be the D (5 bases). CDR3 nucleotide sequence: TGTGCCAGCAGTGAAAGGGGCTACGAGCAGTACTTC. Amino acid sequence: CASSERGYEQYF.